This TCR beta chain was recovered during a study of CD8+ T cells in alopecia areata. Investigators isolated RNA and reverse transcribed it into cDNA to act as the sequencing template. Libraries were prepared by immunoSEQ multiplex PCR; TCRdb keeps only in-frame clonotypes and omits some of them. The sample holds fewer than 250,000 clones, roughly 60% seen once. Regarding treatment: oral pan-JAK inhibitor, 5-10 mg twice daily. V shed 4 bases and J shed 3 bases, with 10 bases lying between them. This CDR3 has 13 amino acids. Germline assignment: CDR1 SQVTM and CDR2 ANQGSEA. Study findings and constraints: Researchers reported that TCR sharing among patients proved less clear than in mice, possibly HLA-linked.

Note on this clone: The antigen is not known.

The V gene is TRBV29-1, the J gene TRBJ2-4, with a tentative D call TRBD1 (5 bases). The receptor comes from a human donor with alopecia areata. Sequencing was performed on CD4+ T cells sorted from blood, taken between weeks 47 and 50, from a patient treated with tofacitinib. CDR3 protein: CSVGQQNKNIQYF. Written as DNA, the CDR3 is TGCAGCGTTGGACAGCAAAACAAAAACATTCAGTACTTC.